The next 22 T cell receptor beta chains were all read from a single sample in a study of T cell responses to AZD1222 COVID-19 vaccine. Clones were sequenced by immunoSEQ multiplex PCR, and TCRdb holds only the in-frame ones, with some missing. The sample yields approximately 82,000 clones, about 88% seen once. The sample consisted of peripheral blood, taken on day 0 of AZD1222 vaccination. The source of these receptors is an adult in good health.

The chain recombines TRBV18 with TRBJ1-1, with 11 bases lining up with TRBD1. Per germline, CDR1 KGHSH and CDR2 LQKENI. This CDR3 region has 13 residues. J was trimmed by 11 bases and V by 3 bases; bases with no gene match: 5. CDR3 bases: TGTGCCAGCTCACCCCTCGGACAGGGGGCCGCTTTCTTT. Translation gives CASSPLGQGAAFF.

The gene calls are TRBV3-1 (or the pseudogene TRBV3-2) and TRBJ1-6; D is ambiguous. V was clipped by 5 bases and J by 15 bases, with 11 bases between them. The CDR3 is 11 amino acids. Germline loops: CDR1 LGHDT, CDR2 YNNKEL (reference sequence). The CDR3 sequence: CASSGVKGLHF. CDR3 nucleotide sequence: TGTGCCAGCAGCGGGGTTAAGGGCCTCCACTTT.

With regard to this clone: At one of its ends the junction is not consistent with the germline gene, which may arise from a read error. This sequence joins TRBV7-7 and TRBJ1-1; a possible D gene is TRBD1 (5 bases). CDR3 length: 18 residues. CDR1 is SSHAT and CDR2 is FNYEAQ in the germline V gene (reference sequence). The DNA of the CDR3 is TGTGCTAGCAGCTTAGAACCATGGGACGGTGGTTTCGGGGGTGAAGCTTTCTTT. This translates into CASSLEPWDGGFGGEAFF.

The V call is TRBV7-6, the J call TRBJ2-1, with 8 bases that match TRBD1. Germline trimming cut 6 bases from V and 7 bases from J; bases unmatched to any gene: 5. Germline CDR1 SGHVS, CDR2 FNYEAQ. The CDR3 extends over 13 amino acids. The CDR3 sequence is CASRGQGANEQFF. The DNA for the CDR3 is TGTGCCAGCAGAGGGCAGGGGGCAAATGAGCAGTTCTTC.

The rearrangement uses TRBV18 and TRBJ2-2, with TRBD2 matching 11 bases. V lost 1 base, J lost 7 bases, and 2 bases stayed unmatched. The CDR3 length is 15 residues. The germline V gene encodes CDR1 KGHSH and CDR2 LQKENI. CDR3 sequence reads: CASSPQTSGNGELFF. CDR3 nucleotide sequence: TGTGCCAGCTCACCACAGACTAGCGGGAACGGGGAGCTGTTTTTT.

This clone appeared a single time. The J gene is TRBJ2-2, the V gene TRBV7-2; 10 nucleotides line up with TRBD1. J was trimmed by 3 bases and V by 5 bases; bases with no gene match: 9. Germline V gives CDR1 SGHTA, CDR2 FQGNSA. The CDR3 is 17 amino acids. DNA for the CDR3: TGTGCCAGCAGCCCCAGGGCGGGACAGGGGTACACCGGGGAGCTGTTTTTT. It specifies CASSPRAGQGYTGELFF.

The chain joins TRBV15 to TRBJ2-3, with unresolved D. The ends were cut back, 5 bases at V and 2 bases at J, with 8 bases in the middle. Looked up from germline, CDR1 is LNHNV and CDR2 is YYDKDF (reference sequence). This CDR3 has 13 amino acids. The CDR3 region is CATSAPPTDTQYF. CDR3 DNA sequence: TGTGCCACCAGCGCCCCCCCCACAGATACGCAGTATTTT.

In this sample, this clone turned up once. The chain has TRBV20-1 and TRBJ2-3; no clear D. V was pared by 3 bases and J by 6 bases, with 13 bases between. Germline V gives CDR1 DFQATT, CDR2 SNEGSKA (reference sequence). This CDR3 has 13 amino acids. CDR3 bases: TGCAGTGCTAGTGGCAGCTACACGGATACGCAGTATTTT. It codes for CSASGSYTDTQYF.

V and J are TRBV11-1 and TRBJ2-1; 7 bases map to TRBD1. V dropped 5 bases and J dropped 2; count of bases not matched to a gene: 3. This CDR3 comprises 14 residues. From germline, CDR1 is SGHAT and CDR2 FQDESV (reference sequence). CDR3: CASSPQGAYNEQFF. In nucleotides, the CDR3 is TGTGCCAGCAGCCCGCAGGGGGCCTACAATGAGCAGTTCTTC.

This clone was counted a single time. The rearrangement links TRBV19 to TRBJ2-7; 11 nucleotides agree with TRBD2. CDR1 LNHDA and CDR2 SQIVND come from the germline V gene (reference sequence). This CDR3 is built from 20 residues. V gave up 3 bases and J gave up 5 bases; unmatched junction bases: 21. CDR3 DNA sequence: TGTGCCAGTAGTATGCGGGGGTGGCAGGGGAAACTAGCGGGGGTCAACGAGCAGTACTTC. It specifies CASSMRGWQGKLAGVNEQYF.

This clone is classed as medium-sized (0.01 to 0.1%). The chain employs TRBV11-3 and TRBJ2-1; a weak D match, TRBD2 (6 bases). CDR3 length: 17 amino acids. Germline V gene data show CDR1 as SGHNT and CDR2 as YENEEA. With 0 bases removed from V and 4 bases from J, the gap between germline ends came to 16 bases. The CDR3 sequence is CASSLDLGVAGYNEQFF. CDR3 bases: TGTGCCAGCAGCTTAGATCTCGGCGTGGCGGGGTACAATGAGCAGTTCTTC. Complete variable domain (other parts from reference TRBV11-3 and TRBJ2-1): EAGVVQSPRYKIIEKKQPVAFWCNPISGHNTLYWYLQNLGQGPELLIRYENEEAVDDSQLPKDRFSAERLKGVDSTLKIQPAELGDSAVYLCASSLDLGVAGYNEQFFGPGTRLTVL.

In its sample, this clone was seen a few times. CDR3 in DNA: TGTGCCAGCAGCTTATCGGGTGGAGCGGGAGCCTCCTACGAGCAGTACTTC. This sequence encodes CASSLSGGAGASYEQYF. The chain uses TRBV7-3 and TRBJ2-7; TRBD2 aligns across 8 bases. The germline gives CDR1 SGHTA, CDR2 FQGTGA. V lost 2 bases and J lost 0; bases outside the gene matches: 9. This CDR3 region has 17 residues.

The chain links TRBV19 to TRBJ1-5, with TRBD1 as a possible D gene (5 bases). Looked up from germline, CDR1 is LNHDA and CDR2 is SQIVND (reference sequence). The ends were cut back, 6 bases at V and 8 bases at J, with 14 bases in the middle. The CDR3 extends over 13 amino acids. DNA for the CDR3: TGTGCCAGTAGCCGACAGCCCGGGGAGCCCCAGCATTTT. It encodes CASSRQPGEPQHF.

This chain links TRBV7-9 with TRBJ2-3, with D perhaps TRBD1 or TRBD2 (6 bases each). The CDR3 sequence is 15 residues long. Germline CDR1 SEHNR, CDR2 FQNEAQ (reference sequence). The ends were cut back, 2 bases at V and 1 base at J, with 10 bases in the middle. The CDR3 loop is CASSLLRGGTDTQYF. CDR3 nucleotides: TGTGCCAGCAGCTTATTGAGGGGGGGCACAGATACGCAGTATTTT. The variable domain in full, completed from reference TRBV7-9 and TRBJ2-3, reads DTGVSQNPRHKITKRGQNVTFRCDPISEHNRLYWYRQTLGQGPEFLTYFQNEAQLEKSRLLSDRFSAERPKGSFSTLEIQRTEQGDSAMYLCASSLLRGGTDTQYFGPGTRLTVL.

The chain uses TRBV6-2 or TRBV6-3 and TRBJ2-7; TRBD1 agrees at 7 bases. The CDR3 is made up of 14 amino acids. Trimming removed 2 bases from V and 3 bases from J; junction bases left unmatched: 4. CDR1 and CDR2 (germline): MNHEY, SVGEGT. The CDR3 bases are TGTGCCAGCAGTTACGAGGGGGCGCTCTACGAGCAGTACTTC. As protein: CASSYEGALYEQYF.

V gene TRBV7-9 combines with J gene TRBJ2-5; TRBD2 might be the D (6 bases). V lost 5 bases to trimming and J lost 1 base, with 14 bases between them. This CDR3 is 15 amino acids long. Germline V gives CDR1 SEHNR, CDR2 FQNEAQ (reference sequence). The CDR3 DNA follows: TGTGCCAGCAGCAGGGATCAGGGACTCCAAGAGACCCAGTACTTC. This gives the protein CASSRDQGLQETQYF.

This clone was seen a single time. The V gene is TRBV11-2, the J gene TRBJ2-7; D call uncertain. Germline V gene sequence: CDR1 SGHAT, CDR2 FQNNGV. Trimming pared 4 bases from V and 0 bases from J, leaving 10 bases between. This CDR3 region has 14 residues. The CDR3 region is CASSYSESSYEQYF. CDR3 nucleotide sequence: TGTGCCAGCAGCTATAGTGAAAGCTCCTACGAGCAGTACTTC.

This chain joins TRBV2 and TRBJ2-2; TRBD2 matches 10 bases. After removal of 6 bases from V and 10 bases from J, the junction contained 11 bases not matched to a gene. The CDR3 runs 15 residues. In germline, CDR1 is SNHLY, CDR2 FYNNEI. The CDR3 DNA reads TGTGCCAGCAGGCCGTTGAGCGGGGGGGCCGTGGAGCTGTTTTTT. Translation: CASRPLSGGAVELFF.

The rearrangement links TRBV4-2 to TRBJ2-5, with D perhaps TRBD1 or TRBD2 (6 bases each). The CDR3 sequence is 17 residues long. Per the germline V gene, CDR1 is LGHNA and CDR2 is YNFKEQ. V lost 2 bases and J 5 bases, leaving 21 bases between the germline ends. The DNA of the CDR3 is TGTGCCAGCAGCCAAAATGGTCGGGGGCCAGGGAAGGAGACCCAGTACTTC. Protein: CASSQNGRGPGKETQYF.

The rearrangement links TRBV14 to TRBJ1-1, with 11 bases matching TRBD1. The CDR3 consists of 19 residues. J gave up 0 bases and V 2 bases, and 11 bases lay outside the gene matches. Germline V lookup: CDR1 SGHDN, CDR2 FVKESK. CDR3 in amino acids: CASSQRPPGQGDLNTEAFF. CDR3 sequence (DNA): TGTGCCAGCAGCCAAAGGCCACCGGGACAGGGGGACTTGAACACTGAAGCTTTCTTT.

CDR3 sequence reads: CASNLRGTAVNEKLFF. The CDR3 bases are TGTGCCAGTAATCTGAGAGGGACAGCTGTTAATGAAAAACTGTTTTTT. V is TRBV19 and J is TRBJ1-4, with 7 bases lining up with TRBD1. The ends lost 7 bases at V and 4 bases at J; junction bases unmatched: 12. Germline V gives CDR1 LNHDA, CDR2 SQIVND (reference sequence). The CDR3 has 16 residues.

The CDR3 protein is CASSPGSDWGHDHQETQYF. CDR3 coding DNA: TGTGCCAGCTCGCCAGGATCAGACTGGGGACACGATCACCAAGAGACCCAGTACTTC. V is TRBV18 and J is TRBJ2-5, with D possibly matching TRBD1 (6 bases). Trimming shortened V by 6 bases and J by 0 bases, and 26 bases separated the two germline ends. Germline V lookup: CDR1 KGHSH, CDR2 LQKENI. This CDR3 comprises 19 residues.